Listed below are T cell receptor beta chains from one sample, sequenced in a study of shared T cell receptors in the human thymus. TCRdb's copy holds only in-frame clones and misses some; the assay was immunoSEQ multiplex PCR. The sample lists some 720,000 clones; approximately 87% were seen once. The same sample was also studied in work on human thymus T cells.

Source material: thymocytes. These TCRs come from a boy under two years old with a congenital heart defect. The CDR3 runs from the conserved cysteine through the conserved F or W. The order of the fields is J gene, clone size, D gene, V gene, CDR3 protein, CDR3 DNA. A D gene is named only where the DNA matches it firmly. Size tells how often a clone was seen (once, few, many) or the class of an expanded clone, and some rows leave it out.

>TRBJ2-3|once|TRBD2|TRBV19
CASSIGGGGADTQYF
TGTGCCAGTAGTATAGGCGGGGGGGGCGCCGATACGCAGTATTTT
>TRBJ2-1|few|TRBD2|TRBV5-1
CASSLKREGPGLKDEQFF
TGCGCCAGCAGCTTGAAGCGGGAGGGCCCAGGTCTCAAGGATGAGCAGTTCTTC
>TRBJ2-7|once|TRBD1|TRBV29-1
CSVRDSLIYEQYF
TGCAGCGTTCGGGACAGCCTGATCTACGAGCAGTACTTC
>TRBJ2-3|-|TRBD2|TRBV2
CASSVGLAVKSSTDTQYF
TGTGCCAGCAGTGTGGGACTAGCGGTTAAGTCTAGCACAGATACGCAGTATTTT
>TRBJ1-2|-|-|TRBV4-1
CASSQPARQGFNLGGLSGYTF
TGCGCCAGCAGCCAACCAGCCAGGCAGGGTTTTAATCTAGGTGGTCTGTCTGGCTACACCTTC
>TRBJ2-7|-|-|TRBV11-3
CASSSRRRRETGIPYEQYF
TGTGCCAGCAGCTCAAGGAGAAGGAGGGAGACAGGGATCCCCTACGAGCAGTACTTC
>TRBJ2-7|-|-|TRBV5-4
CASSTERPYEQYF
TGTGCCAGCAGCACCGAGCGGCCCTACGAGCAGTACTTC
>TRBJ2-3|once|-|TRBV4-3
CASSQDKRQSTDTQYF
TGCGCCAGCAGCCAAGATAAGCGGCAAAGCACAGATACGCAGTATTTT
>TRBJ2-2|once|-|TRBV20-1
CSARPAGELFF
TGCAGTGCTAGGCCGGCCGGGGAGCTGTTTTTT
>TRBJ2-5|once|-|TRBV25-1
CATNPGHLQETQYF
TGTGCCACCAATCCGGGACACCTACAAGAGACCCAGTACTTC
>TRBJ1-5|-|TRBD1|TRBV7-2
CASSERDRANQPQHF
TGTGCCAGCAGCGAGCGGGACAGGGCGAATCAGCCCCAGCATTTT
>TRBJ2-3|-|-|TRBV6-6
CASSQVTDTQYF
TGTGCCAGCAGTCAGGTCACAGATACGCAGTATTTT
>TRBJ2-5|-|-|TRBV21-1
CASSKLGTTEGTQYF
TGTGCCAGCAGCAAACTTGGAACTACCGAGGGTACCCAGTACTTC
>TRBJ1-1|-|TRBD1|TRBV6-5
CASNSGQVRGAFF
TGTGCCAGCAATTCAGGACAGGTTAGAGGAGCTTTCTTT
>TRBJ2-3|-|TRBD1|TRBV9
CASRVGQGARDTQYF
TGTGCCAGCAGGGTGGGACAGGGGGCTCGCGATACGCAGTATTTT
>TRBJ1-1|-|-|TRBV10-3
CAISGRGNTEAFF
TGTGCCATCAGTGGGAGGGGGAACACTGAAGCTTTCTTT
>TRBJ2-1|once|TRBD2|TRBV11-3
CASSLGREGDEQFF
TGTGCCAGCAGCCTGGGAAGGGAGGGTGATGAGCAGTTCTTC
>TRBJ2-7|-|-|TRBV28
CASRLGGYEQYF
TGTGCCAGCAGACTTGGTGGTTACGAGCAGTACTTC
>TRBJ2-3|-|TRBD2|TRBV27
CASSTGTSPSDTQYF
TGTGCCAGCAGTACAGGGACTAGCCCCTCAGATACGCAGTATTTT
>TRBJ2-7|-|-|TRBV2
CASIPGAPYEQYF
TGTGCCAGCATCCCAGGGGCTCCCTACGAGCAGTACTTC
>TRBJ2-7|-|-|TRBV2
CASRGDRHYEQYF
TGTGCCAGCCGCGGGGACAGACACTACGAGCAGTACTTC
>TRBJ2-6|once|-|TRBV6-4
CASSDSYTGYSGANVLTF
TGTGCCAGCAGTGACTCCTATACAGGGTACTCTGGGGCCAACGTCCTGACTTTC
>TRBJ2-3|-|TRBD2|TRBV2
CASSRTSGRGTDTQYF
TGTGCCAGCAGCCGGACTAGCGGGAGAGGCACAGATACGCAGTATTTT
>TRBJ2-1|-|-|TRBV9
CASSVDRGKRVF
TGTGCCAGCAGCGTAGACCGCGGGAAGAGGGTCTTC
>TRBJ2-3|once|-|TRBV13
CASTRTGRTDTQYF
TGTGCCAGTACCCGTACGGGTCGCACAGATACGCAGTATTTT
>TRBJ1-3|-|TRBD1|TRBV19
CASSLTGMGQGYTIYF
TGTGCCAGTAGTCTCACGGGAATGGGACAGGGGTACACCATATATTTT
>TRBJ2-7|-|TRBD1|TRBV7-8
CASSPYRGYEQYF
TGTGCCAGCAGTCCCTACAGGGGTTACGAGCAGTACTTC
>TRBJ2-2|-|-|TRBV11-3
CASSLRGRPTGAGELFF
TGTGCCAGCAGCTTAAGGGGGCGGCCAACGGGGGCCGGGGAGCTGTTTTTT
>TRBJ2-7|-|TRBD1|TRBV9
CASSNRDRVSEQYF
TGTGCCAGCAGCAATCGCGACAGGGTATCCGAGCAGTACTTC
>TRBJ2-1|-|TRBD2|TRBV6-5
CASSGAGGGNEQFF
TGTGCCAGCAGTGGAGCGGGAGGGGGCAATGAGCAGTTCTTC
>TRBJ2-7|-|-|TRBV28
CASSLQDEVISSYEQYF
TGTGCCAGCAGTTTGCAGGATGAAGTCATTTCCTCCTACGAGCAGTACTTC
>TRBJ2-7|once|-|TRBV25-1
CASSVWGGPYEQYF
TGTGCCAGCAGTGTTTGGGGGGGCCCCTACGAGCAGTACTTC
>TRBJ1-2|once|TRBD1|TRBV19
CASNWDSYVNYGYTF
TGTGCCAGCAACTGGGACAGTTACGTTAACTATGGCTACACCTTC
>TRBJ2-7|few|TRBD2|TRBV10-1
CASSESKELAGVGEQYF
TGCGCCAGCAGTGAGTCGAAGGAACTAGCGGGAGTGGGAGAGCAGTACTTC
>TRBJ2-2|-|TRBD2|TRBV4-3
CASSQDGLAGGTGELFF
TGCGCCAGCAGCCAAGACGGGCTAGCGGGAGGGACCGGGGAGCTGTTTTTT
>TRBJ1-1|-|TRBD1|TRBV6-5
CASSYHGTGATEAFF
TGTGCCAGCAGTTACCACGGGACAGGGGCTACTGAAGCTTTCTTT
>TRBJ2-1|-|TRBD2|TRBV19
CASRGTSVIMNNEQFF
TGTGCCAGTAGAGGGACTAGCGTCATCATGAACAATGAGCAGTTCTTC
>TRBJ1-2|once|-|TRBV5-1
CASSFSTGLHGYTF
TGCGCCAGCAGCTTTTCGACGGGTCTTCATGGCTACACCTTC
>TRBJ2-2|-|TRBD2|TRBV6-4
CASREIVAGGTLRTTGELFF
TGTGCCAGCAGGGAAATTGTAGCGGGAGGGACCCTTCGAACAACCGGGGAGCTGTTTTTT
>TRBJ2-1|-|TRBD2|TRBV12-5
CASGLLQTSGTYNEQFF
TGTGCTAGTGGTTTGCTCCAGACTAGCGGGACCTACAATGAGCAGTTCTTC
>TRBJ2-7|-|TRBD2|TRBV10-3
CAITAGGGSYEQYF
TGTGCCATCACAGCGGGAGGTGGATCCTACGAGCAGTACTTC
>TRBJ2-1|-|TRBD2|TRBV27
CASKVAGIHEQFF
TGTGCCAGCAAGGTAGCGGGAATTCATGAGCAGTTCTTC
>TRBJ2-5|-|TRBD2|TRBV30
CAWCGTSVQETQYF
TGTGCCTGGTGCGGGACTAGCGTCCAAGAGACCCAGTACTTC
>TRBJ2-1|-|-|TRBV6-1
CASSEAGYSEQFF
TGTGCCAGCAGTGAAGCCGGATACAGTGAGCAGTTCTTC
>TRBJ2-5|-|-|TRBV14
CASSPRGPSAHQETQYF
TGTGCCAGCAGCCCCCGTGGGCCTAGCGCACACCAAGAGACCCAGTACTTC
>TRBJ2-2|-|TRBD2|TRBV4-1
CASSRRAGGPGELFF
TGCGCCAGCAGCCGTAGGGCGGGAGGGCCTGGGGAGCTGTTTTTT
>TRBJ2-7|-|-|TRBV6-6
CATQGGDFYEQYF
TGTGCCACGCAAGGGGGGGACTTTTACGAGCAGTACTTC
>TRBJ2-7|-|-|TRBV6-5
CASSSLSTYEQYF
TGTGCCAGCAGTTCCCTGAGTACCTACGAGCAGTACTTC